The 20 T cell receptor beta chains given below trace back to one sample, sequenced in a study of blood T cell repertoires in COVID-19. The data were produced by immunoSEQ multiplex PCR, yet TCRdb's version contains in-frame clones alone and is incomplete. Of approximately 240,000 clones in the sample, approximately 83% were seen once. The sequenced sample was peripheral blood. The receptor set was obtained from a woman aged 55 to 70 with acute or convalescent COVID-19.

The chain combines TRBV7-9 with TRBJ1-2; TRBD1 matches at 9 bases. Trimming at V came to 5 bases and at J to 7 bases, leaving 2 bases not matched to a gene. The CDR3 consists of 12 residues. Germline CDR1 reads SEHNR; CDR2 reads FQNEAQ (reference sequence). The CDR3 sequence: CASSLQGAGYTF. The CDR3 bases are TGTGCCAGCAGCCTACAGGGGGCTGGCTACACCTTC.

The CDR3 bases are TGTGCCAGCAGCCGCTGGGGAGAGGGAAGGAAAGCTTTCTTT. Its translation: CASSRWGEGRKAFF. J is TRBJ1-1 and V is TRBV5-8; D call uncertain. The germline V and J ends were trimmed by 4 bases and 9 bases, with 19 bases remaining between them. CDR1 SGHTS and CDR2 YDEGEE come from the germline V gene. CDR3 length: 14 amino acids.

The chain joins TRBV11-2 to TRBJ2-1; D possibly corresponds to TRBD1 (6 bases). Germline loops: CDR1 SGHAT, CDR2 FQNNGV. The CDR3 sequence is 15 residues long. Trimming removed 1 base at V and 10 bases at J, with 17 bases between. CDR3 sequence (DNA): TGTGCCAGCAGCTTAGGTCTCAGGGGCGATGGCGAGCAGTTCTTC. Translated: CASSLGLRGDGEQFF.

J is TRBJ2-3 and V is TRBV5-1; 10 positions agree with TRBD2. This CDR3 has 16 amino acids. Germline V lookup: CDR1 SGHRS, CDR2 YFSETQ. Trimming cost V 4 bases and J 4 bases; bases outside gene matches: 9. This CDR3 reads CASSGSGGAFSDTQYF. CDR3 bases: TGCGCCAGCAGCGGAAGCGGGGGGGCCTTCTCAGATACGCAGTATTTT.

This chain uses TRBV6-6 with TRBJ1-2; D unclear. CDR3 size: 11 residues. V lost 8 bases, J lost 3 bases, and 7 bases lay in between. Germline lookup yields CDR1 MNHNY and CDR2 SVGAGI (reference sequence). Here the CDR3 DNA reads TGTGCCAGCTACTCCTACTATGGCTACACCTTC. Its protein product is CASYSYYGYTF.

The count of this clone is one. This rearrangement joins TRBV6-5 to TRBJ1-5; tentatively, D is TRBD1 (5 bases). The CDR3 contains 15 residues. The germline V gene encodes CDR1 MNHEY and CDR2 SVGAGI. Trimming took 6 bases from V and 0 from J, leaving 12 bases between them. This chain's CDR3 is CASSRTFSSNQPQHF. For the CDR3, the DNA is TGTGCCAGCAGCCGGACATTTTCTAGCAATCAGCCCCAGCATTTT.

The chain is built from TRBV2 and TRBJ1-5; no clear D. Germline V gene data show CDR1 as SNHLY and CDR2 as FYNNEI. The CDR3 sequence is 15 residues long. V was pared by 4 bases and J by 0 bases, with 10 bases between. CDR3 sequence (DNA): TGTGCCAGCAGTGTTCAGAGACTTAGCAATCAGCCCCAGCATTTT. It translates to CASSVQRLSNQPQHF.

The chain carries TRBV19 and TRBJ1-4; 10 bases align to TRBD1. This CDR3 is built from 15 residues. In germline, CDR1 is LNHDA, CDR2 SQIVND (reference sequence). Trimming cost V 7 bases and J 10 bases; bases outside gene matches: 12. The CDR3 DNA is TGTGCCAGTACCAATAGGGGACAGGGGTTACCAAAACTGTTTTTT. Residues: CASTNRGQGLPKLFF.

This chain links TRBV2 with TRBJ2-7, with TRBD1 matching over 9 bases. CDR3 size: 14 residues. Unmatched junction bases numbered 3, after V lost 4 bases and J lost 2 bases. Germline V gives CDR1 SNHLY, CDR2 FYNNEI. The CDR3 DNA follows: TGTGCCAGCAGTGTTGGGACAGGGACCTACGAGCAGTACTTC. Protein sequence: CASSVGTGTYEQYF.

The chain's CDR3 is CASSRIRTGPNTGELFF. The CDR3 DNA reads as TGCGCCAGCAGCCGGATAAGGACAGGACCGAACACCGGGGAGCTGTTTTTT. The chain recombines TRBV4-1 with TRBJ2-2, with 7 bases aligning to TRBD1. The germline CDR1 and CDR2 sequences are MGHRA and YSYEKL. The J segment lost 0 bases and the V segment lost 4 bases, leaving 8 bases of the junction unmatched. The CDR3 length is 17 residues.

The V and J genes are TRBV5-4 and TRBJ2-2; D perhaps matches TRBD1 (7 bases). Per germline, CDR1 SGHNT and CDR2 YYREEE (reference sequence). Trimming pared 3 bases from V and 4 bases from J, leaving 13 bases between. The CDR3 runs 15 residues. The CDR3 DNA reads as TGTGCCAGCAGCTGGCGGGACAGCGGCACCGGGGAGCTGTTTTTT. This translates into CASSWRDSGTGELFF. Full variable domain (rest looked up from reference TRBV5-4 and TRBJ2-2): ETGVTQSPTHLIKTRGQQVTLRCSSQSGHNTVSWYQQALGQGPQFIFQYYREEENGRGNFPPRFSGLQFPNYSSELNVNALELDDSALYLCASSWRDSGTGELFFGEGSRLTVL.

This clone has a single count. The CDR3 coding sequence is TGTGCCAGCAGCTCCCAATTTAGGAGAGCAGATACGCAGTATTTT. Translating it yields CASSSQFRRADTQYF. The chain carries TRBV7-9 and TRBJ2-3; D gene unclear. Germline lookup yields CDR1 SEHNR and CDR2 FQNEAQ (reference sequence). Trimming took off 4 bases at V and 4 bases at J, with 15 bases between the two ends. The CDR3 length is 15 residues.

The chain uses TRBV6-1 and TRBJ2-7; 10 nucleotides align to TRBD2. The germline V gene encodes CDR1 MNHNS and CDR2 SASEGT. V gave up 1 base and J gave up 9 bases; unmatched junction bases: 9. The CDR3 totals 15 residues. Written as DNA, the CDR3 is TGTGCCAGCAGTGAAGTGGCTAGCGGGGGCTTGGGGCAGTACTTC. Protein product: CASSEVASGGLGQYF.

About this clone: Additional DNA sequences in this sample encode the identical CDR3. V usage is TRBV5-1 and J usage is TRBJ1-1, with 7 positions matching TRBD1. Germline values: CDR1 SGHRS, CDR2 YFSETQ. The CDR3 has 15 amino acids. The trim removed 2 bases at V and 0 bases at J, leaving 4 bases unmatched. The CDR3 is CASSLTGTVNTEAFF. CDR3 nucleotide sequence: TGCGCCAGCAGCTTAACCGGGACAGTGAACACTGAAGCTTTCTTT.

The chain recombines TRBV4-3 with TRBJ1-2, with D perhaps TRBD1 (6 bases). Germline V CDR1 and CDR2: LGHNA, YSLEER. V shed 1 base and J shed 8 bases, with 17 bases lying between them. The length of the CDR3 is 15 residues. DNA for the CDR3: TGCGCCAGCAGCCAAGTCCCGGGGGGGCGGGGAGGCTACACCTTC. Its protein product is CASSQVPGGRGGYTF.

The chain carries TRBV7-3 and TRBJ1-3; TRBD1 matches at 7 bases. The CDR3 loop spans 15 amino acids. With V trimmed by 0 bases and J by 3 bases, 2 bases remained unmatched. Germline CDR1 is SGHTA and CDR2 is FQGTGA. CDR3 residues: CASSLTGGNGNTIYF. Written as DNA, the CDR3 is TGTGCCAGCAGCTTAACAGGGGGCAATGGAAACACCATATATTTT.

This chain connects TRBV7-9 to TRBJ2-5, with 9 bases lining up with TRBD2. Germline values: CDR1 SEHNR, CDR2 FQNEAQ (reference sequence). The V segment lost 5 bases and the J segment 3 bases; nucleotides outside the gene matches: 4. CDR3 length equals 14 residues. The CDR3 here is CASSLSGGKETQYF. The CDR3 nucleotides read TGTGCCAGCAGCCTTAGCGGGGGTAAAGAGACCCAGTACTTC.

This clone has only one observation. The rearrangement uses TRBV3-1 (or the pseudogene TRBV3-2) and TRBJ1-1; a weak D match, TRBD1 (5 bases). The CDR3 is 14 amino acids. Trimming removed 0 bases at V and 4 bases at J, with 9 bases between. Per the germline V gene, CDR1 is LGHDT and CDR2 is YNNKEL (reference sequence). CDR3 coding DNA: TGTGCCAGCAGCCAAGAGGGCGGGGGCACTGAAGCTTTCTTT. It encodes CASSQEGGGTEAFF.

V gene TRBV19 combines with J gene TRBJ1-4; 8 bases map to TRBD1. V lost 9 bases to trimming and J lost 0 bases; unmatched junction nucleotides: 9. Germline-derived CDR1 and CDR2 are LNHDA and SQIVND (reference sequence). CDR3 size: 16 residues. For the CDR3, the DNA is TGTGCCAGCAAAGGACAGGGTGCGGCAACTAATGAAAAACTGTTTTTT. It is translated as CASKGQGAATNEKLFF.

J is TRBJ2-7 and V is TRBV10-3; 12 bases are a match to TRBD1. V trimming: 4 bases; J trimming: 4 bases; junction bases outside the gene matches: 8. This CDR3 has 16 residues. Germline CDR1 ENHRY, CDR2 SYGVKD. The CDR3 coding sequence is TGTGCCATCAGTGGGGGACAGGGGGCGATCGGGTACGAGCAGTACTTC. The encoded protein is CAISGGQGAIGYEQYF.